A single sample gave rise to the 15 T cell receptor beta chains below, sequenced in a study of blood T cells in healthy people across ages. A J-beta primer mix and a sample-barcoded 5' primer were used in a second PCR of about 7 to 11 cycles. MiXCR, applied by TCRdb to the 5' RACE reads, yields one record per CDR3 protein. The sample has more than 750,000 distinct CDR3 sequences, roughly 29% seen once. This sample was shared with a second study, whose subject was T cells of mothers and their children.

The specimen was blood. All receptors derive from a woman aged 40 to 50 in good health.

This clonotype was counted many times. V usage is TRBV7-9 and J usage is TRBJ2-1, with 7 bases fitting TRBD1. The CDR3 is 15 amino acids. Germline CDR1 reads SEHNR; CDR2 reads FQNEAQ (reference sequence). The V and J ends lost 5 bases and 6 bases, in that order; junction bases with no gene match: 10. CDR3 in amino acids: CASSPKIRTGNEQFF. CDR3 DNA: TGTGCCAGCAGCCCGAAAATCCGGACAGGCAATGAGCAGTTCTTC. Filled out from reference TRBV7-9 and TRBJ2-1, the complete variable domain reads DTGVSQNPRHKITKRGQNVTFRCDPISEHNRLYWYRQTLGQGPEFLTYFQNEAQLEKSRLLSDRFSAERPKGSFSTLEIQRTEQGDSAMYLCASSPKIRTGNEQFFGPGTRLTVL.

This clonotype was detected many times. The rearrangement links TRBV20-1 to TRBJ1-2; possibly TRBD1 for D (5 bases). The CDR3 is made up of 14 amino acids. The V end was cut by 4 bases, the J end by 3 bases, with 15 bases between. From germline, CDR1 is DFQATT and CDR2 SNEGSKA (reference sequence). The CDR3 DNA reads TGCAGTGCTAACCTCCTCGAAGGGGACTATGGCTACACCTTC. It specifies CSANLLEGDYGYTF.

The J gene is TRBJ2-7, the V gene TRBV7-2; no clear D gene. From germline, CDR1 is SGHTA and CDR2 FQGNSA. CDR3 size: 14 residues. V was clipped by 9 bases and J by 0 bases, with 15 bases between them. In DNA form, the CDR3 reads TGTGCCAGTACAGTGGACGGATTCTCCTACGAGCAGTACTTC. Amino acid sequence: CASTVDGFSYEQYF. The complete variable domain, with remaining parts taken from reference TRBV7-2 and TRBJ2-7, reads GAGVSQSPSNKVTEKGKDVELRCDPISGHTALYWYRQSLGQGLEFLIYFQGNSAPDKSGLPSDRFSAERTGGSVSTLTIQRTQQEDSAVYLCASTVDGFSYEQYFGPGTRLTVT.

The chain carries TRBV19 and TRBJ2-1; 7 bases are a match to TRBD2. After removal of 1 base from V and 5 bases from J, the junction contained 5 bases not matched to a gene. The germline gives CDR1 LNHDA, CDR2 SQIVND (reference sequence). This CDR3 contains 15 residues. The CDR3 DNA is TGTGCCAGTAGTATAGGCGGGGGAAGAAACAATGAGCAGTTCTTC. Translating it yields CASSIGGGRNNEQFF.

This clonotype was detected only a few times. The chain employs TRBV5-5 and TRBJ1-3, with D unclear. This CDR3 is built from 15 residues. The V end was cut by 4 bases, the J end by 2 bases, with 13 bases between. Germline CDR1 is SGHKS and CDR2 is YYEKEE (reference sequence). CDR3 bases: TGTGCCAGCAGCCCGGTGCCAGCGCCTGGAAACACCATATATTTT. It codes for CASSPVPAPGNTIYF.

The count of this clonotype is one. V usage is TRBV5-6 and J usage is TRBJ2-4; perhaps TRBD2 as D (7 bases). Judging by the DNA end, TRBJ2-5 fits better; the J call may be wrong. This CDR3 spans 14 amino acids. The germline V gene encodes CDR1 SGHDT and CDR2 YYEEEE. The CDR3 DNA is TGTGCCAGCAGCTGGAAGGGGGGGAAAGAGACCCAGTACTTC. It is translated as CASSWKGGKETQYF.

This clonotype was seen only a few times. The J gene is TRBJ2-5, the V gene TRBV5-6, with 12 bases matching TRBD1. The DNA end lines up better with TRBJ2-7; the J call may be wrong. The CDR3 is 15 residues long. Germline-derived CDR1 and CDR2 are SGHDT and YYEEEE. The CDR3 coding sequence is TGTGCCAGCAGCGCCGGGACAGGGGGCTACTACGAGCAGTACTTC. It encodes CASSAGTGGYYEQYF.

J is TRBJ1-4 and V is TRBV20-1; no clear D gene. Germline V gives CDR1 DFQATT, CDR2 SNEGSKA (reference sequence). V was cut by 6 bases and J by 6 bases, with 14 bases left in between. This CDR3 comprises 13 residues. In DNA form, the CDR3 reads TGCAGTGCCGGGAGGACTCAATATGAAAAACTGTTTTTT. It translates to CSAGRTQYEKLFF.

The CDR3 nucleotides are TGCAGCGTTGGGCTACGACAGCATTGGACCACTGAAGCTTTCTTT. Its translation: CSVGLRQHWTTEAFF. This rearrangement joins TRBV29-1 to TRBJ1-1; D may be TRBD1 (5 bases). V was clipped by 4 bases and J by 4 bases, with 19 bases between them. Germline CDR1 is SQVTM and CDR2 is ANQGSEA. CDR3 length: 15 amino acids. The entire variable domain, with the rest obtained from reference TRBV29-1 and TRBJ1-1, is as follows: SAVISQKPSRDICQRGTSLTIQCQVDSQVTMMFWYRQQPGQSLTLIATANQGSEATYESGFVIDKFPISRPNLTFSTLTVSNMSPEDSSIYLCSVGLRQHWTTEAFFGQGTRLTVV.

The DNA of the CDR3 is TGTGCCAGCAGCACACCGTGGAAGGGTGGGAATGAAAAACTGTTTTTT. Its translation is CASSTPWKGGNEKLFF. This rearrangement joins TRBV7-6 to TRBJ1-4; no clear D. Germline V gene sequence: CDR1 SGHVS, CDR2 FNYEAQ. The CDR3 extends over 16 amino acids. Trimming shortened V by 5 bases and J by 5 bases, and 18 bases separated the two germline ends.

The table lists this clonotype with a count of one. The CDR3 here is CASSQVQGRDTEAFF. The CDR3, as DNA: TGCGCCAGCAGCCAGGTACAGGGAAGAGACACTGAAGCTTTCTTT. The gene calls are TRBV4-3 and TRBJ1-1; tentatively, D is TRBD1 (6 bases). The CDR3 totals 15 residues. V lost 3 bases to trimming and J lost 3 bases, with 14 bases between them. Germline-derived CDR1 and CDR2 are LGHNA and YSLEER.

Points on this clonotype: One end of the junction varies from germline; a read error may be responsible. This CDR3 reads CAGSLEGSDTQYF. The DNA for the CDR3 is TGCGCCGGCAGCTTGGAGGGCAGCGATACGCAGTATTTT. V usage is TRBV5-1 and J usage is TRBJ2-3; maybe TRBD2 (6 bases). The CDR3 contains 13 residues. Germline CDR1 reads SGHRS; CDR2 reads YFSETQ. The full variable domain, rest sourced from reference TRBV5-1 and TRBJ2-3, is KAGVTQTPRYLIKTRGQQVTLSCSPISGHRSVSWYQQTPGQGLQFLFEYFSETQRNKGNFPGRFSGRQFSNSRSEMNVSTLELGDSALYLCAGSLEGSDTQYFGPGTRLTVL.

This clonotype was observed a few times. V is TRBV20-1 and J is TRBJ1-2, with TRBD1 identical over 10 bases. Germline CDR1 reads DFQATT; CDR2 reads SNEGSKA (reference sequence). This CDR3 contains 14 residues. With V trimmed by 5 bases and J by 2 bases, 5 bases remained unmatched. CDR3 DNA sequence: TGCAGTGCTGGACAGGGACAGGGGAACTATGGCTACACCTTC. This translates into CSAGQGQGNYGYTF.

This clonotype appeared once. V usage is TRBV7-6 and J usage is TRBJ2-5; D is undetermined. Trimming took off 4 bases at V and 4 bases at J, with 16 bases between the two ends. The CDR3 runs to 15 residues. The germline CDR1 and CDR2 sequences are SGHVS and FNYEAQ. The CDR3 protein is CASSYDSTGGETQYF. CDR3 nucleotide sequence: TGTGCCAGCAGCTACGATTCGACCGGTGGAGAGACCCAGTACTTC.

The chain carries TRBV5-1 and TRBJ2-3; maybe TRBD2 (6 bases). Germline V gene data show CDR1 as SGHRS and CDR2 as YFSETQ. Trimming took off 1 base at V and 1 base at J, with 25 bases between the two ends. The CDR3 is 20 residues long. The CDR3 sequence: CASSLKGIDAVPGGTDTQYF. The CDR3, as DNA: TGCGCCAGCAGCTTGAAGGGGATCGACGCGGTACCGGGGGGCACAGATACGCAGTATTTT.